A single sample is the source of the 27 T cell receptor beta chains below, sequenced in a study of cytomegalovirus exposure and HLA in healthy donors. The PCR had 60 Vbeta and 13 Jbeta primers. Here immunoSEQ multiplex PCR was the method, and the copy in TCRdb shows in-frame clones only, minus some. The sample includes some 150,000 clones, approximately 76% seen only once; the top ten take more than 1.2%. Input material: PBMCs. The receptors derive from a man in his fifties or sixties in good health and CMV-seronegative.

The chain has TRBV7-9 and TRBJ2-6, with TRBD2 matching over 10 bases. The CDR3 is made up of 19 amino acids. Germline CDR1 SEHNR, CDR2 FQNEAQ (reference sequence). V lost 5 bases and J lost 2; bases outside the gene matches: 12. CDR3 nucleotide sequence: TGTGCCAGCAGCCCCCGGGGGAGCGGGGGGGCGGCTGGGGCCAACGTCCTGACTTTC. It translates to CASSPRGSGGAAGANVLTF.

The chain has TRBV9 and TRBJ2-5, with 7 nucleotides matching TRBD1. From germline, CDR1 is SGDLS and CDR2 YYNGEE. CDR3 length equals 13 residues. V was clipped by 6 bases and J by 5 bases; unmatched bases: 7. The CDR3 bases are TGTGCCAGCACGTCCGGCAGGGGGGAGACCCAGTACTTC. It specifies CASTSGRGETQYF.

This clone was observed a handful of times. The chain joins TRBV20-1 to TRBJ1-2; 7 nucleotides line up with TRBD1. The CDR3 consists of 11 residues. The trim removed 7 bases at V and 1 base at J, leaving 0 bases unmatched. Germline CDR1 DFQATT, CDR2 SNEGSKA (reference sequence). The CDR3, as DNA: TGCAGTGGACAGGGTAACTATGGCTACACCTTC. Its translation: CSGQGNYGYTF.

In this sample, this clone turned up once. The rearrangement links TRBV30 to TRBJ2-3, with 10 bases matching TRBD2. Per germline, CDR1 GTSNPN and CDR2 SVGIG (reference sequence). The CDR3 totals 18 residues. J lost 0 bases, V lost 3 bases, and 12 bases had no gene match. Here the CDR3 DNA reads TGTGCCTGGAGCTCCCTAGCGGGGGTTACCCCTAGCACAGATACGCAGTATTTT. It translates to CAWSSLAGVTPSTDTQYF.

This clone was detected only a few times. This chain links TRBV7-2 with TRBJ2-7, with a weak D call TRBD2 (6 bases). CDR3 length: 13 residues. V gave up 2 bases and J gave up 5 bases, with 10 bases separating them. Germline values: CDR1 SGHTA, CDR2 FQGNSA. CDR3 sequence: CASSLRGTHEQYF. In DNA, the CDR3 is TGTGCCAGCAGCTTACGCGGGACGCACGAGCAGTACTTC.

In DNA, the CDR3 is TGTGCCAGCAGCCAAACTATGGGTTCCGACTACGAGCAGTACTTC. It is translated as CASSQTMGSDYEQYF. This chain joins TRBV7-8 and TRBJ2-7; D is unclear. This CDR3 contains 15 residues. The V gene's germline CDR1 is SGHVS and CDR2 FQNEAQ. Trimming took 5 bases from V and 3 from J, leaving 17 bases between them.

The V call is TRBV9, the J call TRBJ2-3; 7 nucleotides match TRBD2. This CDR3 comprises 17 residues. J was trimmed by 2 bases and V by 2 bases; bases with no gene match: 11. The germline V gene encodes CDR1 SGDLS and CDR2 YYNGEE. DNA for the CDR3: TGTGCCAGCAGCGTTTCCACGAGCGGGGATGACACAGATACGCAGTATTTT. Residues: CASSVSTSGDDTDTQYF. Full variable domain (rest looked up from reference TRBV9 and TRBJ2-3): DSGVTQTPKHLITATGQRVTLRCSPRSGDLSVYWYQQSLDQGLQFLIQYYNGEERAKGNILERFSAQQFPDLHSELNLSSLELGDSALYFCASSVSTSGDDTDTQYFGPGTRLTVL.

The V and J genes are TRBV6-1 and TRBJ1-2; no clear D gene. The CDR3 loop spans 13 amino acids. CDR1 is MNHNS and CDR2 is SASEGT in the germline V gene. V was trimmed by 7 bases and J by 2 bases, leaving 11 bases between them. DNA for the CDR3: TGTGCCAGCATCGGAGGGCGCAACTATGGCTACACCTTC. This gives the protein CASIGGRNYGYTF.

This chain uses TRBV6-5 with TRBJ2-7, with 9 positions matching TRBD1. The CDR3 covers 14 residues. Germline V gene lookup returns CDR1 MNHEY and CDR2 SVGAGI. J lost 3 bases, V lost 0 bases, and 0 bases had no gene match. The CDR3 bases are TGTGCCAGCAGTTACTCGGACAGGGGCTACGAGCAGTACTTC. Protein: CASSYSDRGYEQYF.

CDR3 nucleotide sequence: TGCGCCACCACCCTCGAAGGGGCCAGCTCCTACGAGCAGTACTTC. This translates into CATTLEGASSYEQYF. J is TRBJ2-7 and V is TRBV5-1, with a tentative D call TRBD1 (5 bases). Trimming removed 9 bases at V and 0 bases at J, with 19 bases between. Germline CDR1 reads SGHRS; CDR2 reads YFSETQ. The CDR3 is 15 residues long.

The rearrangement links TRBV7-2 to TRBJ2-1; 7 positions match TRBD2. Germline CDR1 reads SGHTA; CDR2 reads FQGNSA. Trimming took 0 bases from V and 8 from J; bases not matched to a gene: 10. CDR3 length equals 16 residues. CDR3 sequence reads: CASSLAAGAAGHEQFF. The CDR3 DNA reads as TGTGCCAGCAGCTTAGCGGCGGGAGCGGCAGGCCATGAGCAGTTCTTC.

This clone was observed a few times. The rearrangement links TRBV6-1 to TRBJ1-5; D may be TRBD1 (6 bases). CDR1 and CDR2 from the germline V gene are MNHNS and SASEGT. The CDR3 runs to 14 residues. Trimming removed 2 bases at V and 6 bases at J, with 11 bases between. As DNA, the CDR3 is TGTGCCAGCAGTGAACAGGGACAACGTCAGCCCCAGCATTTT. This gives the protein CASSEQGQRQPQHF.

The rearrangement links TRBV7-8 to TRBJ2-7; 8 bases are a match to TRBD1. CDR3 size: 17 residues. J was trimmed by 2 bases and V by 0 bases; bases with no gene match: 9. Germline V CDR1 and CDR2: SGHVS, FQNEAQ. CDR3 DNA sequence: TGTGCCAGCAGCTTAGCGGGGGGCAGGGGGCTTCCCTACGAGCAGTACTTC. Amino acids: CASSLAGGRGLPYEQYF.

The CDR3 reads CAISAAVEETQYF. The CDR3 nucleotides are TGTGCCATCAGTGCTGCGGTCGAAGAGACCCAGTACTTC. The V call is TRBV10-3, the J call TRBJ2-5, with no clear D. The CDR3 length is 13 residues. Germline lookup yields CDR1 ENHRY and CDR2 SYGVKD. The germline V and J ends were trimmed by 4 bases and 3 bases, with 9 bases remaining between them.

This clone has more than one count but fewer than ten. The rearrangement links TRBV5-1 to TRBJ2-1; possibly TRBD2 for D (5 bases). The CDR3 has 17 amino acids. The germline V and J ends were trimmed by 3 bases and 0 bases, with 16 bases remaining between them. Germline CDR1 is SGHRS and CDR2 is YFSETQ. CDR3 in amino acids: CASSSRGAESSYNEQFF. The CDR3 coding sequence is TGCGCCAGCAGCTCCCGGGGAGCGGAGAGCTCCTACAATGAGCAGTTCTTC.

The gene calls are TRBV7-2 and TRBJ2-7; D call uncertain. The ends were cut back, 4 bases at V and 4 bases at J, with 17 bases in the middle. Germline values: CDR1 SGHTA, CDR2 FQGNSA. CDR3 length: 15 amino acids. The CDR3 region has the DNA TGTGCCAGCAGCTCGTACTACCCGAGAAAGTACGAGCAGTACTTC. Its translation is CASSSYYPRKYEQYF.

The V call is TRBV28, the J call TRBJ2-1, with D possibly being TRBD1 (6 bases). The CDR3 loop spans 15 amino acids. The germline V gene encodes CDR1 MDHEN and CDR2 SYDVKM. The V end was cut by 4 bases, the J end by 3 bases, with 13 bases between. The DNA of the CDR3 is TGTGCCAGCAGTTCCCCGGACAGATACTACAATGAGCAGTTCTTC. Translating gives CASSSPDRYYNEQFF. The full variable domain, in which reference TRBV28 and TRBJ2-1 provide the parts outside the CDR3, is DVKVTQSSRYLVKRTGEKVFLECVQDMDHENMFWYRQDPGLGLRLIYFSYDVKMKEKGDIPEGYSVSREKKERFSLILESASTNQTSMYLCASSSPDRYYNEQFFGPGTRLTVL.

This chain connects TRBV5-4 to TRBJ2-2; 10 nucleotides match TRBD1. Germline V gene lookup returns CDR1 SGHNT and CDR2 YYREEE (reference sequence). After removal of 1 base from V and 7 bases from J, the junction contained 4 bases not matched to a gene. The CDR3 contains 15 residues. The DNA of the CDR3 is TGTGCCAGCAGCTTGAAGACAGGGGGCTTCGGGGAGCTGTTTTTT. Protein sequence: CASSLKTGGFGELFF.

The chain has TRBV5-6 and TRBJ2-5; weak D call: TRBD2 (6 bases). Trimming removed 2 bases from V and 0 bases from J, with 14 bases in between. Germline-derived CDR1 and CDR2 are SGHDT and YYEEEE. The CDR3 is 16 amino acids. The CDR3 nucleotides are TGTGCCAGCAGCTTTACTGGCCGGGGGTACCAAGAGACCCAGTACTTC. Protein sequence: CASSFTGRGYQETQYF.

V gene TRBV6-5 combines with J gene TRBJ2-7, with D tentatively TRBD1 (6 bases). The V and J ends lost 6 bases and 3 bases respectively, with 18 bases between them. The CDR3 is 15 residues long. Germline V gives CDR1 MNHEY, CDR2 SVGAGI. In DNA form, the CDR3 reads TGTGCCAGCAGCCGCCGGGACACACCGAACTACGAGCAGTACTTC. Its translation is CASSRRDTPNYEQYF.

CDR3 sequence (DNA): TGTGCCAGCAGCAAGACAGGGGGGACCGGGGAGCTGTTTTTT. This translates into CASSKTGGTGELFF. J is TRBJ2-2 and V is TRBV7-2, with TRBD1 matching over 9 bases. Germline V gives CDR1 SGHTA, CDR2 FQGNSA. This CDR3 is 14 amino acids long. V gave up 5 bases and J gave up 5 bases; unmatched junction bases: 3.

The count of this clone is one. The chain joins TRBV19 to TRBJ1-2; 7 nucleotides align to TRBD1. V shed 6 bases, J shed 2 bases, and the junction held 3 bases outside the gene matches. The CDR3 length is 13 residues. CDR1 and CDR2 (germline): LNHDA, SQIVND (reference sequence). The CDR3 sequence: CASRKTGNYGYTF. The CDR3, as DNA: TGTGCCAGTAGAAAGACAGGGAACTATGGCTACACCTTC. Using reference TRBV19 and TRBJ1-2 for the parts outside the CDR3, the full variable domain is DGGITQSPKYLFRKEGQNVTLSCEQNLNHDAMYWYRQDPGQGLRLIYYSQIVNDFQKGDIAEGYSVSREKKESFPLTVTSAQKNPTAFYLCASRKTGNYGYTFGSGTRLTVV.

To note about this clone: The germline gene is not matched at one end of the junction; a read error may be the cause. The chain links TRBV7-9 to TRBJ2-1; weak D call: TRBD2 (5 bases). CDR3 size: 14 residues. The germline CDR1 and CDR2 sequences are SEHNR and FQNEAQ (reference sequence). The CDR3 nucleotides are TGTTCCAGCAGCTTAGCTTCACTAGAGCACGAGCAGTTCTTC. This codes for CSSSLASLEHEQFF.

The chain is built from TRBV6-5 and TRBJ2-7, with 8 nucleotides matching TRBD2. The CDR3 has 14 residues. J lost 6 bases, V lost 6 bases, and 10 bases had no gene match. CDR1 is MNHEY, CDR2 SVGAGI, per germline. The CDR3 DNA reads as TGTGCCAGCAGCAAAAGCGGGAGTGGGGCCGAGCAGTACTTC. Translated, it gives CASSKSGSGAEQYF.

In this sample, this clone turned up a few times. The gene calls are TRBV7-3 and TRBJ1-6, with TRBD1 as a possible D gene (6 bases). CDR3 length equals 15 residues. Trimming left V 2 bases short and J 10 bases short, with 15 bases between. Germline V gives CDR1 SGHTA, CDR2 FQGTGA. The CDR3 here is CASSLGPGEGSPLHF. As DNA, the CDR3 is TGTGCCAGCAGCTTAGGGCCAGGGGAGGGCTCACCCCTCCACTTT.

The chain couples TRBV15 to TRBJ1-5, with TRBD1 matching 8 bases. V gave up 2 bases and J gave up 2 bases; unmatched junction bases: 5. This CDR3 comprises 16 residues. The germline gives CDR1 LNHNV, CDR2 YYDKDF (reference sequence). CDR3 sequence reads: CATSRSKTGGNQPQHF. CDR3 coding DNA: TGTGCCACCAGCAGAAGCAAGACAGGGGGCAATCAGCCCCAGCATTTT.

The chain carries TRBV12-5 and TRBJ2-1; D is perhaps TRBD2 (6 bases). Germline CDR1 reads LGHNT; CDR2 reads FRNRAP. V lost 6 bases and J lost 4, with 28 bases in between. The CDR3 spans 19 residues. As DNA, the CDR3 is TGTGCTAGTGGAACTGATCCGGGACTGCTGGAGCCGGGTTACAATGAGCAGTTCTTC. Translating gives CASGTDPGLLEPGYNEQFF.